Listed here is a single T cell receptor (beta chain). This record belongs to a study of blood T cell repertoires in COVID-19. V was clipped by 5 bases and J by 6 bases; unmatched bases: 13. Germline CDR1 and CDR2: MNHEY and SVGEGT. The CDR3 covers 15 residues. Participants, about 18 to 90 years old, spanned under 25 US areas. Original methodology: Nucleated cell counts were estimated from reference gene primer amplification. The repertoire was sequenced with immunoSEQ multiplex PCR; TCRdb's copy has only in-frame clones and lacks some. V and J calls plus clone size are reproduced from that table; the DNA served to infer D and trimming. The data contain 150,000 to 200,000 clones, 86% of them seen just once; the ten biggest clones take up roughly 24%.

The TCR originated in a woman aged 40 to 55 in a cohort exposed to, infected with or recovered from COVID-19 (not recorded which). The chain couples TRBV6-2 or TRBV6-3 to TRBJ2-7; 7 nucleotides line up with TRBD2. The specimen sequenced was PBMCs or T cells enriched from blood (not recorded which). CDR3 nucleotide sequence: TGTGCCAGCAGTGGCCCTAGCGGATACCCTTTCGAGCAGTACTTC. It translates to CASSGPSGYPFEQYF.